Listed below are T cell receptor beta chains from one sample, sequenced in a study of blood T cell repertoires in COVID-19. The protocol was immunoSEQ multiplex PCR, while the TCRdb copy is restricted to in-frame clones and leaves out a portion. The repertoire holds about 430,000 clones, with approximately 90% as singletons. Specimen: PBMCs or T cells enriched from blood (not recorded which). These TCRs come from a woman younger than 30 who had been exposed to COVID-19. Both conserved end residues are part of each CDR3. A D gene is named only where the DNA matches it firmly. Clone size is given for some rows only: seen once, a few or many times, or a class if the clone is expanded.

V: TRBV27; length: 16; size: .; D: TRBD2; J: TRBJ2-1; CDR3: CASSRSRAGAYNEQFF; DNA: TGTGCCAGCAGCCGAAGTCGAGCGGGAGCCTACAATGAGCAGTTCTTC
V: TRBV27; length: 12; size: .; D: .; J: TRBJ2-7; CDR3: CASSSRGYEQYF; DNA: TGTGCCAGCAGTTCCAGGGGATACGAGCAGTACTTC
V: TRBV7-3; length: 14; size: .; D: TRBD1; J: TRBJ1-2; CDR3: CASSLMGTGDGYTF; DNA: TGTGCCAGCAGCTTAATGGGGACAGGGGATGGCTACACCTTC
V: TRBV5-8; length: 16; size: .; D: TRBD2; J: TRBJ2-1; CDR3: CASSLGILAGDNEQFF; DNA: TGTGCCAGCAGCTTGGGCATTCTAGCGGGTGACAATGAGCAGTTCTTC
V: TRBV20-1; length: 14; size: .; D: TRBD1; J: TRBJ2-7; CDR3: CSATETGGFYEQYF; DNA: TGCAGTGCTACTGAGACAGGGGGCTTTTACGAGCAGTACTTC
V: TRBV11-3; length: 16; size: .; D: TRBD2; J: TRBJ2-2; CDR3: CASSLVGTTNTGELFF; DNA: TGTGCCAGCAGCTTAGTGGGGACTACGAACACCGGGGAGCTGTTTTTT
V: TRBV25-1; length: 16; size: .; D: .; J: TRBJ2-6; CDR3: CASSEGRTAGANVLTF; DNA: TGTGCCAGCAGTGAAGGTAGGACAGCTGGGGCCAACGTCCTGACTTTC
V: TRBV3-1/TRBV3-2; length: 17; size: .; D: .; J: TRBJ2-7; CDR3: CASSQALTGRVAYEQYF; DNA: TGTGCCAGCAGCCAGGCTCTGACAGGTCGAGTGGCCTACGAGCAGTACTTC
V: TRBV6-4; length: 15; size: .; D: TRBD1; J: TRBJ1-1; CDR3: CASSQGTGASTEAFF; DNA: TGTGCCAGCAGTCAAGGGACAGGGGCGAGCACTGAAGCTTTCTTT
V: TRBV9; length: 14; size: few; D: .; J: TRBJ2-7; CDR3: CASSADTVPYEQYF; DNA: TGTGCCAGCAGCGCAGACACAGTACCCTACGAGCAGTACTTC
V: TRBV7-9; length: 17; size: .; D: TRBD2; J: TRBJ2-3; CDR3: CASSLLAGGTSTDTQYF; DNA: TGTGCCAGCAGCTTACTAGCGGGAGGAACTAGCACAGATACGCAGTATTTT
V: TRBV30; length: 15; size: .; D: TRBD1; J: TRBJ2-1; CDR3: CAWRETGEYSNEQFF; DNA: TGTGCCTGGAGAGAGACAGGGGAGTATTCCAATGAGCAGTTCTTC
V: TRBV28; length: 12; size: .; D: .; J: TRBJ2-7; CDR3: CASSDWAYEQYF; DNA: TGTGCCAGCAGCGACTGGGCCTACGAGCAGTACTTC
V: TRBV7-3; length: 16; size: .; D: TRBD2; J: TRBJ2-1; CDR3: CASSLLAGGSYNEQFF; DNA: TGTGCCAGCAGCTTACTAGCGGGGGGGTCTTACAATGAGCAGTTCTTC
V: TRBV2; length: 22; size: .; D: TRBD1; J: TRBJ2-4; CDR3: CASSDRVSIGQGAKPGLNIQYF; DNA: TGTGCCAGCAGTGACCGGGTTTCGATCGGACAGGGGGCGAAACCCGGCCTAAACATTCAGTACTTC
V: TRBV29-1; length: 10; size: .; D: .; J: TRBJ2-7; CDR3: CSVGRDEQYF; DNA: TGCAGCGTTGGGCGGGACGAGCAGTACTTC
V: TRBV5-1; length: 14; size: .; D: TRBD1; J: TRBJ1-6; CDR3: CASSPGTGYSPLHF; DNA: TGCGCCAGCAGCCCAGGGACAGGGTATTCACCCCTCCACTTT